Following are 21 T cell receptor beta chains from one sample sequenced in a study of neurological immune-mediated disorders. MiXCR, applied by TCRdb to the 5' RACE reads, yields one record per CDR3 protein. The sample includes roughly 21,000 distinct CDR3 sequences, roughly 14% seen only once; the top ten take around 16%. The sequencing sample was made of PBMCs. The receptors come from a female donor with HTLV-1-associated myelopathy (HAM/TSP).

This clonotype has a count of ten or more. The chain recombines TRBV6-5 with TRBJ2-7; tentatively, D is TRBD2 (5 bases). Germline V gene sequence: CDR1 MNHEY, CDR2 SVGAGI. V was trimmed by 7 bases and J by 0 bases, leaving 10 bases between them. The CDR3 consists of 13 residues. The CDR3 region has the DNA TGTGCCAGCACGCGAGGGAGCTCCTACGAGCAGTACTTC. Protein: CASTRGSSYEQYF.

This clonotype was recorded at least ten times. The rearrangement joins TRBV28 to TRBJ2-7; TRBD1 matches 10 bases. J was trimmed by 3 bases and V by 4 bases; bases with no gene match: 3. Per germline, CDR1 MDHEN and CDR2 SYDVKM. CDR3 length equals 14 residues. CDR3 residues: CASSYRTGGYEQYF. The CDR3 region has the DNA TGTGCCAGCAGTTACCGGACAGGGGGCTACGAGCAGTACTTC.

Relative to its sample, this clonotype is medium-sized. The chain couples TRBV5-1 to TRBJ1-2; D unclear. The V end was cut by 3 bases, the J end by 0 bases, with 6 bases between. The CDR3 contains 13 residues. The germline CDR1 and CDR2 sequences are SGHRS and YFSETQ. CDR3 in DNA: TGCGCCAGCAGCTACGACACTAACTATGGCTACACCTTC. Translated, it gives CASSYDTNYGYTF.

This clonotype has just one count. The V and J genes are TRBV6-5 and TRBJ2-1, with TRBD2 identical over 14 bases. V shed 6 bases, J shed 1 base, and the junction held 2 bases outside the gene matches. The CDR3 is 16 residues long. Germline V gene data show CDR1 as MNHEY and CDR2 as SVGAGI. This CDR3 reads CASRRLAGGSYNEQFF. Here the CDR3 DNA reads TGTGCCAGCAGACGACTAGCGGGGGGGTCCTACAATGAGCAGTTCTTC.

This clonotype occurred many times. The chain couples TRBV20-1 to TRBJ1-2, with D hard to call. The CDR3 covers 16 residues. CDR1 DFQATT and CDR2 SNEGSKA come from the germline V gene (reference sequence). The V and J ends lost 4 bases and 7 bases respectively, with 25 bases between them. The CDR3 DNA reads TGCAGTGCTAACCACTTCCCCGGGAGACGATCGGCTGGCTACACCTTC. Protein product: CSANHFPGRRSAGYTF.

This clonotype was detected ten times or more. The chain combines TRBV12-3 or TRBV12-4 with TRBJ2-3, with TRBD1 identical over 7 bases. This CDR3 has 15 amino acids. V lost 6 bases to trimming and J lost 0 bases; unmatched junction nucleotides: 6. The CDR3 DNA follows: TGTGCCAGCAGCCCCGGACAGGCTAGCACAGATACGCAGTATTTT. This sequence encodes CASSPGQASTDTQYF.

This clonotype came up many times. The chain combines TRBV24-1 with TRBJ2-7; 10 bases align to TRBD1. Germline V gives CDR1 KGHDR, CDR2 SFDVKD. This CDR3 is built from 16 residues. Trimming removed 4 bases from V and 3 bases from J; junction bases left unmatched: 8. In DNA, the CDR3 is TGTGCCACCAGTGACCCCAGGACAGGGGGTATCTACGAGCAGTACTTC. It yields the protein CATSDPRTGGIYEQYF.

This clonotype appeared many times. The chain has TRBV7-2 and TRBJ2-7; TRBD1 matches at 8 bases. With V trimmed by 5 bases and J by 0 bases, 3 bases remained unmatched. Germline V gene data show CDR1 as SGHTA and CDR2 as FQGNSA. This CDR3 contains 14 residues. The CDR3 sequence: CASSAQGASYEQYF. CDR3 bases: TGTGCCAGCAGCGCGCAGGGGGCCTCCTACGAGCAGTACTTC. The full variable domain, its missing parts supplied by reference TRBV7-2 and TRBJ2-7, is GAGVSQSPSNKVTEKGKDVELRCDPISGHTALYWYRQSLGQGLEFLIYFQGNSAPDKSGLPSDRFSAERTGGSVSTLTIQRTQQEDSAVYLCASSAQGASYEQYFGPGTRLTVT.

About this clonotype: This may stem from a read error, because a much larger clone lies one nucleotide away. The CDR3 carries no conserved terminal phenylalanine or tryptophan, so it likely arises from a read error. The V gene is TRBV3-1, the J gene TRBJ2-7; D possibly corresponds to TRBD1 (6 bases). CDR1 and CDR2 from the germline V gene are LGHDT and YNNKEL (reference sequence). This CDR3 is built from 15 residues. The V end was cut by 1 base, the J end by 6 bases, with 16 bases between. Written as DNA, the CDR3 is TGTGCCAGCAGCCAAGTCTTTTTTGGCAGGGGCGAGCAGTACCTC. Its translation is CASSQVFFGRGEQYL.

This clonotype was detected ten times or more. The rearrangement links TRBV5-1 to TRBJ2-1, with D unresolved. V was cut by 0 bases and J by 10 bases, with 11 bases left in between. CDR3 size: 13 residues. Germline V gives CDR1 SGHRS, CDR2 YFSETQ. The CDR3 region is CASSLASPGEQFF. CDR3 nucleotide sequence: TGCGCCAGCAGCTTGGCGTCGCCTGGGGAGCAGTTCTTC.

Ten or more counts support this clonotype. The V call is TRBV19, the J call TRBJ2-1; D is perhaps TRBD1 or TRBD2 (5 bases each). The CDR3 is made up of 14 amino acids. The germline gives CDR1 LNHDA, CDR2 SQIVND (reference sequence). Trimming left V 3 bases short and J 4 bases short, with 10 bases between. Here the CDR3 DNA reads TGTGCCAGTAGTATTTGGGACCATTACAATGAGCAGTTCTTC. Protein: CASSIWDHYNEQFF.

This clonotype is categorized as medium-sized. The gene calls are TRBV7-2 and TRBJ2-3; 11 bases agree with TRBD2. V was pared by 5 bases and J by 4 bases, with 14 bases of the junction left unmatched. The germline V gene has CDR1 SGHTA and CDR2 FQGNSA. The CDR3 extends over 18 amino acids. CDR3 nucleotides: TGTGCCAGCAGCCCTCTAGCGGGGGGTCCATGGAGCTCAGATACGCAGTATTTT. Its protein product is CASSPLAGGPWSSDTQYF.

This clonotype was seen only a few times. CDR3 sequence (DNA): TGTGCCAGCAGCTTGGCCCGATGGGACAGCCCTGAGGTACCTGGGGCCAACGTCCTGACTTTC. Its protein is CASSLARWDSPEVPGANVLTF. The rearrangement joins TRBV5-5 to TRBJ2-6; 7 bases are shared with TRBD1. The CDR3 sequence is 21 residues long. CDR1 is SGHKS, CDR2 YYEKEE, per germline (reference sequence). V dropped 0 bases and J dropped 2; count of bases not matched to a gene: 17.

There are many counts of this clonotype. This rearrangement joins TRBV3-1 to TRBJ1-2; tentatively, D is TRBD1 (6 bases). The V gene lost 0 bases and the J gene lost 1 base, with 15 bases spanning the gap. Germline V lookup: CDR1 LGHDT, CDR2 YNNKEL (reference sequence). This CDR3 contains 17 residues. In DNA form, the CDR3 reads TGTGCCAGCAGCCAAGAGGGTTGGGGACAACATAACTATGGCTACACCTTC. Translated: CASSQEGWGQHNYGYTF.

This clonotype was counted ten times or more. J is TRBJ2-7 and V is TRBV6-5; no clear D gene. The CDR3 length is 13 residues. The ends were cut back, 7 bases at V and 5 bases at J, with 15 bases in the middle. Looked up from germline, CDR1 is MNHEY and CDR2 is SVGAGI. This CDR3 is CASTSLARHEQYF. In DNA, the CDR3 is TGTGCCAGCACGTCACTCGCTAGACACGAGCAGTACTTC.

Ten or more counts support this clonotype. The gene calls are TRBV12-3 or TRBV12-4 and TRBJ1-1; D unresolved. This CDR3 is built from 12 residues. V was trimmed by 1 base and J by 8 bases, leaving 8 bases between them. CDR3 amino acids: CASSLGPSEAFF. The CDR3 nucleotides read TGTGCCAGCAGTTTAGGACCCTCAGAAGCTTTCTTT.

The chain combines TRBV3-1 with TRBJ2-7; no firm D call. Per the germline V gene, CDR1 is LGHDT and CDR2 is YNNKEL (reference sequence). Trimming took off 3 bases at V and 0 bases at J, with 15 bases between the two ends. This CDR3 has 16 amino acids. The CDR3 region is CASSQQVGSSSYEQYF. DNA of the CDR3: TGTGCCAGCAGCCAGCAAGTGGGATCGAGCTCCTACGAGCAGTACTTC.

The table lists this clonotype with many counts. V is TRBV13 and J is TRBJ1-6; perhaps TRBD1 as D (6 bases). The length of the CDR3 is 14 residues. Trimming removed 4 bases at V and 7 bases at J, with 11 bases between. The V gene's germline CDR1 is PRHDT and CDR2 FYEKMQ (reference sequence). The CDR3 sequence is CASSSGARNSPLHF. For the CDR3, the DNA is TGTGCCAGCAGCTCGGGGGCGAGAAATTCACCCCTCCACTTT.

This clonotype was detected ten times or more. The chain carries TRBV6-1 and TRBJ1-2; D uncertain. The CDR3 runs to 10 residues. Per germline, CDR1 MNHNS and CDR2 SASEGT. V gave up 6 bases and J gave up 4 bases, with 3 bases separating them. DNA for the CDR3: TGTGCCAGCAGCCTCTATGGCTACACCTTC. This gives the protein CASSLYGYTF.

This clonotype was detected ten times or more. This chain uses TRBV20-1 with TRBJ2-1, with D possibly being TRBD1 (5 bases). This CDR3 is built from 11 residues. Trimming took off 3 bases at V and 7 bases at J, with 7 bases between the two ends. Per germline, CDR1 DFQATT and CDR2 SNEGSKA (reference sequence). The CDR3 sequence is CSARRQNEQFF. The CDR3 DNA reads as TGCAGTGCTAGGCGACAGAATGAGCAGTTCTTC.

This clonotype has at least ten counts. The V call is TRBV20-1, the J call TRBJ2-1; D is undetermined. The V gene lost 3 bases and the J gene lost 7 bases, with 19 bases spanning the gap. From germline, CDR1 is DFQATT and CDR2 SNEGSKA (reference sequence). The CDR3 sequence is 15 residues long. Here the CDR3 DNA reads TGCAGTGCTAGGGCCAACCCGCCCTCGTCAAATGAGCAGTTCTTC. Protein: CSARANPPSSNEQFF.